The 10 T cell receptor beta chains listed next were all sequenced from one sample in a study of T cell responses to AZD1222 COVID-19 vaccine. Assay: immunoSEQ multiplex PCR; the TCRdb copy retains only in-frame clones and omits some. The repertoire holds 150,000 to 180,000 clones, with roughly 90% as singletons. The sequences come from peripheral blood, collected 28 days after the second AZD1222 dose. The receptors were sampled from an adult who received the AZD1222 COVID-19 vaccine.

The chain joins TRBV11-2 to TRBJ2-7, with 9 bases aligning to TRBD1. The germline V gene encodes CDR1 SGHAT and CDR2 FQNNGV. Germline trimming cut 5 bases from V and 3 bases from J; bases unmatched to any gene: 8. CDR3 size: 15 residues. This CDR3 reads CASSQPGTGLYEQYF. CDR3 bases: TGTGCCAGCAGCCAACCGGGGACAGGGCTCTACGAGCAGTACTTC.

The J gene is TRBJ1-4, the V gene TRBV19; D gene ambiguous. CDR1 and CDR2 (germline): LNHDA, SQIVND (reference sequence). The V gene lost 11 bases and the J gene lost 4 bases, with 17 bases spanning the gap. The CDR3 length is 14 residues. The CDR3 region has the DNA TGTGCCCTCAAAAAAGGGAGTGGTAATGAAAAACTGTTTTTT. It is translated as CALKKGSGNEKLFF.

The V gene is TRBV5-1, the J gene TRBJ2-7; D is uncertain. Trimming left V 4 bases short and J 2 bases short, with 10 bases between. The CDR3 extends over 13 amino acids. CDR1 and CDR2 from the germline V gene are SGHRS and YFSETQ. In nucleotides, the CDR3 is TGCGCCAGCAGCCTCTCAACCCCCTACGAGCAGTACTTC. It translates to CASSLSTPYEQYF.

The V and J genes are TRBV5-1 and TRBJ1-2, with 12 nucleotides matching TRBD1. Per germline, CDR1 SGHRS and CDR2 YFSETQ. CDR3 size: 14 residues. V shed 5 bases, J shed 7 bases, and the junction held 6 bases outside the gene matches. The CDR3 protein is CASSPGTGGLGYTF. The CDR3 bases are TGCGCCAGCAGTCCGGGGACAGGGGGCCTTGGCTACACCTTC.

V usage is TRBV4-1 and J usage is TRBJ2-1; 15 nucleotides agree with TRBD2. J lost 0 bases, V lost 4 bases, and 7 bases had no gene match. Germline V gene lookup returns CDR1 MGHRA and CDR2 YSYEKL. The CDR3 totals 19 residues. CDR3 amino acids: CASSRMGLAGGVSYNEQFF. As DNA, the CDR3 is TGCGCCAGCAGCCGTATGGGACTAGCGGGGGGAGTCTCCTACAATGAGCAGTTCTTC.

On this clone itself: In the same sample, other DNA sequences code for this CDR3. The CDR3 spells CASSIKGDQPQHF. The CDR3 nucleotides read TGTGCCAGTAGTATAAAAGGGGATCAGCCCCAGCATTTT. This chain uses TRBV19 with TRBJ1-5, with D possibly being TRBD1 (5 bases). This CDR3 is 13 amino acids long. Trimming removed 2 bases from V and 5 bases from J, with 7 bases in between. The germline V gene has CDR1 LNHDA and CDR2 SQIVND (reference sequence).

The V call is TRBV7-2, the J call TRBJ1-6, with no clear D. Looked up from germline, CDR1 is SGHTA and CDR2 is FQGNSA. The CDR3 totals 14 residues. The V end was cut by 6 bases, the J end by 7 bases, with 13 bases between. In DNA, the CDR3 is TGTGCCAGCAGTAAAAGGGAAGAAAATTCACCCCTCCACTTT. This encodes CASSKREENSPLHF.

Details on this clone: The same CDR3 is also encoded by other DNA sequences in this sample. Written as DNA, the CDR3 is TGCGCCAGCAGTCTGACAGTGAACTATGGCTACACCTTC. This sequence encodes CASSLTVNYGYTF. V and J are TRBV5-1 and TRBJ1-2, with D maybe TRBD1 (5 bases). The CDR3 is made up of 13 amino acids. Germline V gene sequence: CDR1 SGHRS, CDR2 YFSETQ. Deletions cut 5 bases from V and 2 bases from J, with 10 bases between.

V gene TRBV5-1 combines with J gene TRBJ2-7; 12 bases align to TRBD2. Germline V gene lookup returns CDR1 SGHRS and CDR2 YFSETQ. The J segment lost 6 bases and the V segment lost 1 base, leaving 5 bases of the junction unmatched. The CDR3 has 15 residues. The CDR3 spells CASSLPSGGAGEQYF. CDR3 coding DNA: TGCGCCAGCAGCTTGCCTAGCGGGGGGGCAGGCGAGCAGTACTTC.

J is TRBJ1-2 and V is TRBV7-9; D not resolved. Germline V gives CDR1 SEHNR, CDR2 FQNEAQ (reference sequence). CDR3 length: 13 amino acids. Deletions cut 3 bases from V and 4 bases from J, with 9 bases between. This CDR3 is CASSFPGVYGYTF. In DNA, the CDR3 is TGTGCCAGCAGCTTTCCCGGGGTCTATGGCTACACCTTC. The full variable domain, its missing parts supplied by reference TRBV7-9 and TRBJ1-2, is DTGVSQNPRHKITKRGQNVTFRCDPISEHNRLYWYRQTLGQGPEFLTYFQNEAQLEKSRLLSDRFSAERPKGSFSTLEIQRTEQGDSAMYLCASSFPGVYGYTFGSGTRLTVV.